The entry below gives a single TCR beta chain sequence along with its context. This specimen comes from a study of cytomegalovirus exposure and HLA in healthy donors. Both 60 Vbeta primers and 13 Jbeta primers went into the PCR. The method was immunoSEQ multiplex PCR; TCRdb's version includes in-frame clones alone and lacks a portion of them. The profile shows some 170,000 clones, approximately 82% of them singletons. The CDR3 runs to 18 residues. The J segment lost 2 bases and the V segment lost 3 bases, leaving 14 bases of the junction unmatched. CDR1 is LGHNA and CDR2 is YSLEER in the germline V gene.

Sequences were obtained from PBMCs. This sequence was found in a woman in her 30s in good health and CMV-seronegative. The chain employs TRBV4-3 and TRBJ2-7, with 9 bases lining up with TRBD1. The CDR3 here is CASSQGVPPGTGTYEQYF. For the CDR3, the DNA is TGCGCCAGCAGCCAGGGGGTTCCCCCCGGGACAGGGACCTACGAGCAGTACTTC.